A selection of T cell receptor beta chains follows, all from one sample in a study of pediatric ulcerative colitis. Generated by immunoSEQ multiplex PCR, the TCRdb table keeps only in-frame clones and is missing some. The table includes 4,500 to 6,000 clones, nearly 90% detected once. Sequencing input: blood. These receptors were obtained from a girl between 10 and 17 years old who was a control in a study of pediatric ulcerative colitis. Each CDR3 is given with its conserved first and last residue. Each record gives: D gene, V gene, clone size, J gene, CDR3 DNA, CDR3 protein. D genes are given only for firm matches. Expanded clones get a size class; other rows say once, few or many, or leave the size out.

>TRBD1|TRBV28|NA|TRBJ2-3
TGTGCCAGCAGTTCTCCGGGACAGCTCACAGATACGCAGTATTTT
CASSSPGQLTDTQYF
>NA|TRBV18|NA|TRBJ2-7
TGTGCCAGCTCCAACCTTGTCCCGGACCCCTACGAGCAGTACTTC
CASSNLVPDPYEQYF
>TRBD2|TRBV7-3|NA|TRBJ2-1
TGTGCCAGCAGCCCGGGAGGCTCCTACAATGAGCAGTTCTTC
CASSPGGSYNEQFF
>NA|TRBV21-1|NA|TRBJ2-5
TGTGCCAGCAGCAAAGGGGGGAAAAGCGGGAGAAATTTGAAAGAGACCCAGTACTTC
CASSKGGKSGRNLKETQYF
>NA|TRBV19|NA|TRBJ1-2
TGTGCCAGTAGGCGGAGGGGAATCTATGGCTACACCTTC
CASRRRGIYGYTF
>NA|TRBV7-9|few|TRBJ1-1
TGTGCCAGCAGCTTAGCGCTGGTCGGCACTGAAGCTTTCTTT
CASSLALVGTEAFF
>TRBD1|TRBV19|NA|TRBJ1-5
TGTGCCAGTAGTAGGGATTACAGGGGACGGCAGCCCCAGCATTTT
CASSRDYRGRQPQHF
>NA|TRBV19|NA|TRBJ1-5
TGTGCCAGTAGTCCGGGGAGGAGGTATAGCAATCAGCCCCAGCATTTT
CASSPGRRYSNQPQHF
>NA|TRBV4-1|NA|TRBJ2-2
TGCGCCAGCAGCCAAGCGGGCGCAATCACCGGGGAGCTGTTTTTT
CASSQAGAITGELFF
>NA|TRBV23-1|NA|TRBJ1-1
TGCGCCAGCAGTCAATGTGGGAACACTGAAGCTTTCTTT
CASSQCGNTEAFF
>NA|TRBV19|NA|TRBJ2-7
TGTGCCAGTAGTATAGGGCGCGCATCCTACGAGCAGTACTTC
CASSIGRASYEQYF
>NA|TRBV5-5|NA|TRBJ1-2
TGTGCCAGCAGCTTGGTGGCGGCTTTGGGAGGCTACACCTTC
CASSLVAALGGYTF
>TRBD2|TRBV11-2|NA|TRBJ2-1
TGTGCCAGCAGCGGGAGGACTAGCGGTTCCTACAATGAGCAGTTCTTC
CASSGRTSGSYNEQFF
>TRBD2|TRBV27|NA|TRBJ2-1
TGTGCCAGCAGGCAACTAGCGGGAGGGCTCTACAATGAGCAGTTCTTC
CASRQLAGGLYNEQFF
>TRBD1|TRBV7-2|NA|TRBJ2-5
TGTGCCAGCAGCTTGACAGGGGGCGCGGGAGAGACCCAGTACTTC
CASSLTGGAGETQYF
>NA|TRBV11-2|once|TRBJ1-5
TGTGCCAGCAGCTTAGTAGGGAATCAGCCCCAGCATTTT
CASSLVGNQPQHF
>NA|TRBV5-1|NA|TRBJ1-2
TGCGCCAGCAGCTTAGGACAGAACTATGGCTACACCTTC
CASSLGQNYGYTF
>NA|TRBV29-1|NA|TRBJ1-2
TGCAGCGTTGCCCGACAGCGCTTCTATGGCTACACCTTC
CSVARQRFYGYTF
>NA|TRBV7-2|NA|TRBJ2-2
TGTGCCAGCCTTGGTGCTAGCGCCAACACCGGGGAGCTGTTTTTT
CASLGASANTGELFF
>NA|TRBV18|few|TRBJ1-5
TGTGCCAGCTCACCGGGCCAGGTCTTCTCTGCCCAGCATTTT
CASSPGQVFSAQHF
>TRBD1|TRBV5-1|NA|TRBJ1-5
TGCGCCAGCAGCTTGGGTGACAGGGCTCAGCCCCAGCATTTT
CASSLGDRAQPQHF
>NA|TRBV7-9|NA|TRBJ1-4
TGTGCCAGCAGCTTTCCCAGCACAACTAATGAAAAACTGTTTTTT
CASSFPSTTNEKLFF
>TRBD2|TRBV5-1|once|TRBJ2-1
TGCGCCAGCTCACTAGCGGGAGGTGCCTACAATGAGCAGTTCTTC
CASSLAGGAYNEQFF
>TRBD1|TRBV4-3|NA|TRBJ2-5
TGCGCCAGCAGCCGTTCCCTAACAGGGGACCAAGAGACCCAGTACTTC
CASSRSLTGDQETQYF
>NA|TRBV20-1|NA|TRBJ2-3
TGCAGTGCTGACCTTGGGGATACGCAGTATTTT
CSADLGDTQYF
>TRBD1|TRBV6-5|NA|TRBJ1-2
TGTGCCAGCAGTTACGGGACAGGGCGGGGCTACACCTTC
CASSYGTGRGYTF
>NA|TRBV21-1|NA|TRBJ2-7
TGTGCCAGCAGCAAAGCAACCTACGAGCAGTACTTC
CASSKATYEQYF
>TRBD1|TRBV6-5|NA|TRBJ2-2
TGTGCCAGCAGACCCGGGACAGACACCGGGGAGCTGTTTTTT
CASRPGTDTGELFF
>NA|TRBV9|NA|TRBJ2-3
TGTGCCAGCGGCACCCCGAAGACGGGACCAGATACGCAGTATTTT
CASGTPKTGPDTQYF
>TRBD2|TRBV7-2|NA|TRBJ2-3
TGTGCCAGCAGCTTAGTGGGACTAGCGGGAGTAGATACGCAGTATTTT
CASSLVGLAGVDTQYF
>TRBD1|TRBV11-3|once|TRBJ2-3
TGTGCCAGCAGCTTAACCGGGACAGGACGCACAGATACGCAGTATTTT
CASSLTGTGRTDTQYF
>NA|TRBV5-4|NA|TRBJ1-2
TGTGCCAGCAGCTTAGACTATGGCTACACCTTC
CASSLDYGYTF
>NA|TRBV7-9|large|TRBJ2-7
TGTGCCAGCAGCCATGAACATAGCGACGTACCATACGAGCAGTACTTC
CASSHEHSDVPYEQYF
>TRBD1|TRBV19|NA|TRBJ1-1
TGTGCCACCCTATTGACAGGGGGTAACACTGAAGCTTTCTTT
CATLLTGGNTEAFF
>TRBD2|TRBV28|NA|TRBJ2-1
TGTGCCAGCACGGTAGCGGGAGGGCCCTCCTACAATGAGCAGTTCTTC
CASTVAGGPSYNEQFF
>TRBD2|TRBV6-4|few|TRBJ2-6
TGTGCCAGCAGTGACTCTAGCGGGAGTGGGGCCAACGTCCTGACTTTC
CASSDSSGSGANVLTF
>NA|TRBV27|NA|TRBJ2-1
TGTGCCAGCAGTTTAATTTGGTCCGGGCAATCCTACAATGAGCAGTTCTTC
CASSLIWSGQSYNEQFF
>NA|TRBV28|few|TRBJ1-2
TGTGCCAGCAGTCAACGGGGCGGCTCCTATGGCTACACCTTC
CASSQRGGSYGYTF
>NA|TRBV28|NA|TRBJ1-2
TGTGCCAGCAGTTCCCTGGGAGGCCCCCAGACCTATGGCTACACCTTC
CASSSLGGPQTYGYTF
>NA|TRBV9|NA|TRBJ1-4
TGTGCCAGCAGCGTAGGGGGTAATGAAAAACTGTTTTTT
CASSVGGNEKLFF
>NA|TRBV10-2|NA|TRBJ1-1
TGCGCCAGCAGGCCGATCCAGGGTACGACTGAAGCTTTCTTT
CASRPIQGTTEAFF
>NA|TRBV18|NA|TRBJ1-2
TGTGCCAGCTCACCGCCAGAGCAGGGTGGCTACACCTTC
CASSPPEQGGYTF
>NA|TRBV7-2|NA|TRBJ2-2
TGTGCCAGCAGCTTAGTTAGCTTCGGGGAGCTGTTTTTT
CASSLVSFGELFF
>TRBD1|TRBV6-6|NA|TRBJ2-7
TGTGCCAGCAGTTACGTGGGTCAGGGGGTGTACGAGCAGTACTTC
CASSYVGQGVYEQYF
>NA|TRBV4-1|once|TRBJ2-7
TGCGCCAGCAGCCAAGAAGGGGGGACCTCCTACGAGCAGTACTTC
CASSQEGGTSYEQYF
>TRBD2|TRBV9|once|TRBJ2-1
TGTGCCAGCAGCGTAGAAGGAAATAGCGGGGGCTACAATGAGCAGTTCTTC
CASSVEGNSGGYNEQFF
>TRBD2|TRBV11-2|NA|TRBJ2-3
TGTGCCAGCAGCTCTCCCCCCGGGACTAGCGGGAGCTCGACAGATACGCAGTATTTT
CASSSPPGTSGSSTDTQYF
>NA|TRBV10-3|NA|TRBJ2-7
TGTGCCATCAGTGACAGGGGCTCCTACGAGCAGTACTTC
CAISDRGSYEQYF
>TRBD1|TRBV18|few|TRBJ2-7
TGTGCCAGCTCACCTATTGACAGGGGGGCAGAGTACTTC
CASSPIDRGAEYF
>NA|TRBV6-5|few|TRBJ1-5
TGTGCCAGCAGTTCCCACGACCAGCCCCAGCATTTT
CASSSHDQPQHF
>NA|TRBV6-9|NA|TRBJ1-3
TGTGCCAGCAGTCGACAGGTCTCTGGAAACACCATATATTTT
CASSRQVSGNTIYF
>TRBD2|TRBV7-9|NA|TRBJ2-3
TGTGCCAGCAGCCCTCTCGGGACTAGCGAGTCAGATACGCAGTATTTT
CASSPLGTSESDTQYF
>NA|TRBV10-2|NA|TRBJ1-5
TGCGCCAGCAGTGATCTCGGCAATCAGCCCCAGCATTTT
CASSDLGNQPQHF
>TRBD1|TRBV4-3|NA|TRBJ1-1
TGCGCCAGCAGCCAAGACAACGGACAGGGAGCGACTGAAGCTTTCTTT
CASSQDNGQGATEAFF
>NA|TRBV19|NA|TRBJ2-1
TGTGCCAGTAGTATGGAATTCGGGGGAAGCTCCTACAATGAGCAGTTCTTC
CASSMEFGGSSYNEQFF